Below, one TCR beta chain is given with its context. The antigen remains unidentified. The data are from a study of a mutant IDH1 vaccine in newly diagnosed glioma. The overall study: First vaccine doses came 4-6 weeks after radiotherapy alone, or with temozolomide cycles. Treated patients were around 60% male, about 40% female, mean age roughly 40 years. Receipt of radiotherapy, temozolomide, or both preceded the study, and most received both.

The time point: week 5, during vaccination. Each dose of the vaccine consisted of 300 ug of mutant IDH1 20-mer peptide, with topical imiquimod. Sequenced by immunoSEQ multiplex PCR; TCRdb stores in-frame clones only, minus some. This table has around 56,000 clones, about 80% appearing once. The CDR3 runs 15 residues. The germline V gene has CDR1 SGHNT and CDR2 YYREEE (reference sequence). The ends were cut back, 4 bases at V and 4 bases at J, with 17 bases in the middle. The receptor comes from a man aged 25 to 40 with glioma. J is TRBJ1-1 and V is TRBV5-4; D unclear. Sequences were derived from PBMCs, sampled from a glioma patient whose treatment included an IDH1 peptide vaccine. The CDR3: CASSPEGRLGTEAFF. The CDR3 nucleotides read TGTGCCAGCAGCCCGGAAGGGAGATTGGGCACTGAAGCTTTCTTT.